This T cell receptor (beta chain) appears in the sequencing data of a study of OX40 agonist ivuxolimab in advanced cancers. Study-wide findings and caveats: At 0.1 to 3.0 mg/kg and by week 6, clonal expansion occurred in CD4+ and CD8+ blood T cells.

The CDR3 extends over 16 amino acids. Trimming pared 2 bases from V and 0 bases from J, leaving 11 bases between. CDR1 and CDR2 from the germline V gene are MNHEY and SMNVEV (reference sequence). Sequencing was performed with immunoSEQ multiplex PCR; in TCRdb, only in-frame clones are kept and a portion is missing. This sample has about 82,000 clones, with more than 90% found just once. About this clone: Its specificity is unknown.

The TCR was taken from an adult with an advanced solid tumor such as melanoma, head and neck, liver or kidney cancer. The chain combines TRBV27 with TRBJ1-3; a weak D match, TRBD1 (5 bases). The input for sequencing was CD4+ or CD8+ T cells sorted from blood, taken in a trial of the OX40 agonist ivuxolimab. The CDR3 coding sequence is TGTGCCAGCAGTTTAAATGGGGCTAACTCTGGAAACACCATATATTTT. Encoded protein: CASSLNGANSGNTIYF.